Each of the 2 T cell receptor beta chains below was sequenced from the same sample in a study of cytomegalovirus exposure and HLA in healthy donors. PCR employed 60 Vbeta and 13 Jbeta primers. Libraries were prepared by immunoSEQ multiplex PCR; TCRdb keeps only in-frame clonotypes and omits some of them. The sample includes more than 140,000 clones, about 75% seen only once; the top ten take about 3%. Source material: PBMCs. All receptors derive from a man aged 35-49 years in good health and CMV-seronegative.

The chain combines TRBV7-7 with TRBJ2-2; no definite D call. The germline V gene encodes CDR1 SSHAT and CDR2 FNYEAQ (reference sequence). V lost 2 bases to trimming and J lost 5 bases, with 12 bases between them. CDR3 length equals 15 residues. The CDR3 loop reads CASSLNPSRTGELFF. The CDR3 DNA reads TGTGCCAGCAGCTTAAACCCTAGTCGTACCGGGGAGCTGTTTTTT.

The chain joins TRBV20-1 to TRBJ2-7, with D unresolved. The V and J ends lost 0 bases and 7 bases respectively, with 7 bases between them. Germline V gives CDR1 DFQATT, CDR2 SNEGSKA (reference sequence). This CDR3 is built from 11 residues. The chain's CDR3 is CSARDSSEQYF. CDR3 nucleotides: TGCAGTGCTAGAGACTCCTCGGAGCAGTACTTC.